These 22 T cell receptor beta chains came from one sample sequenced in a study of OX40 agonist ivuxolimab in advanced cancers. The protocol was immunoSEQ multiplex PCR, while the TCRdb copy is restricted to in-frame clones and leaves out a portion. The sample carries about 48,000 clones, 87% recorded once. This specimen was CD4+ or CD8+ T cells sorted from blood, taken in a trial of the OX40 agonist ivuxolimab. The receptor set was obtained from an adult with an advanced solid tumor such as melanoma, head and neck, liver or kidney cancer.

In its sample, this clone was seen a few times. This chain joins TRBV19 and TRBJ2-1, with TRBD1 identical over 7 bases. The CDR3 is 14 residues long. Germline CDR1 is LNHDA and CDR2 is SQIVND (reference sequence). V dropped 1 base and J dropped 6; count of bases not matched to a gene: 3. The CDR3 bases are TGTGCCAGTAGTATAGTTCGGGACAGCAATGAGCAGTTCTTC. This encodes CASSIVRDSNEQFF.

J is TRBJ1-3 and V is TRBV21-1; the D segment call TRBD1 is taken from the table without a DNA check. TRBV21-1 is flagged as a pseudogene. This CDR3 has 18 amino acids. The DNA of the CDR3 is TGTGCCAGCCTCTATCCCGGGACAGGGGATAGGGACGGAAACACCATATATTTT. As protein: CASLYPGTGDRDGNTIYF.

The chain has TRBV19 and TRBJ1-5; no clear D. V was shortened by 4 bases and J by 1 base, with 20 bases between the two germline ends. The CDR3 loop spans 18 amino acids. Germline values: CDR1 LNHDA, CDR2 SQIVND (reference sequence). The CDR3 here is CASSSRELGLGSNQPQHF. CDR3 nucleotide sequence: TGTGCCAGTAGTAGCCGGGAACTTGGGTTGGGAAGCAATCAGCCCCAGCATTTT.

This clone occurred once. V is TRBV13 and J is TRBJ2-5; a weak D match, TRBD1 (5 bases). This CDR3 has 14 residues. Germline CDR1 PRHDT, CDR2 FYEKMQ (reference sequence). The V and J ends lost 0 bases and 4 bases respectively, with 9 bases between them. The CDR3 DNA is TGTGCCAGCAGCTTAGGAGGGGCTCGAGAGACCCAGTACTTC. Translating it yields CASSLGGARETQYF.

This chain joins TRBV27 and TRBJ2-1; D may be TRBD2 (5 bases). Germline V gene data show CDR1 as MNHEY and CDR2 as SMNVEV (reference sequence). Trimming left V 0 bases short and J 0 bases short, with 12 bases between. The CDR3 length is 17 residues. The CDR3 spells CASSLSSGSSSYNEQFF. The CDR3 DNA sequence: TGTGCCAGCAGTTTATCGTCGGGGTCCAGCTCCTACAATGAGCAGTTCTTC.

The chain joins TRBV5-3 to TRBJ1-2; TRBD1 aligns across 8 bases. TRBV5-3 is an ORF for which the function is uncertain. The CDR3 spans 13 residues. With 5 bases clipped from V and 7 bases from J, the junction kept 7 bases outside the gene matches. The CDR3 sequence: CARSKDRAGGYTF. The CDR3 region has the DNA TGTGCCAGAAGTAAGGACAGGGCGGGTGGCTACACCTTC.

This clone was seen a single time. The chain uses TRBV9 and TRBJ1-2; 7 bases are shared with TRBD1. CDR3 length: 14 residues. The germline CDR1 and CDR2 sequences are SGDLS and YYNGEE. J was trimmed by 4 bases and V by 4 bases; bases with no gene match: 7. The DNA for the CDR3 is TGTGCCAGCAGCACACAGGGGCTCGGCTATGGCTACACCTTC. Its protein product is CASSTQGLGYGYTF.

The V and J genes are TRBV7-6 and TRBJ2-1; TRBD2 matches at 9 bases. Losses at the gene ends were 2 bases for V and 3 bases for J; bases not matched to a gene: 2. Germline-derived CDR1 and CDR2 are SGHVS and FNYEAQ. The CDR3 loop spans 15 amino acids. CDR3 DNA sequence: TGTGCCAGCAGCTTAAATAGCGGGGGCTACAATGAGCAGTTCTTC. Translated, it gives CASSLNSGGYNEQFF. Full variable domain (remainder filled in from reference TRBV7-6 and TRBJ2-1): GAGVSQSPRYKVTKRGQDVALRCDPISGHVSLYWYRQALGQGPEFLTYFNYEAQQDKSGLPNDRFSAERPEGSISTLTIQRTEQRDSAMYRCASSLNSGGYNEQFFGPGTRLTVL.

The V and J genes are TRBV14 and TRBJ2-7; D uncertain. Per the germline V gene, CDR1 is SGHDN and CDR2 is FVKESK. The CDR3 has 14 residues. The V end lost 3 bases, the J end lost 1 base, and 10 bases lay between the germline ends. The CDR3 sequence: CASSHLTESYEQYF. The DNA of the CDR3 is TGTGCCAGCAGCCATCTGACCGAGTCCTACGAGCAGTACTTC. Full variable domain (remainder filled in from reference TRBV14 and TRBJ2-7): EAGVTQFPSHSVIEKGQTVTLRCDPISGHDNLYWYRRVMGKEIKFLLHFVKESKQDESGMPNNRFLAERTGGTYSTLKVQPAELEDSGVYFCASSHLTESYEQYFGPGTRLTVT.

The genes are TRBV18 and TRBJ2-5; 7 positions agree with TRBD1. The junction had 6 bases not matched to a gene; V was cut back by 3 bases and J by 5 bases. CDR1 KGHSH and CDR2 LQKENI come from the germline V gene. The CDR3 loop spans 14 amino acids. The DNA for the CDR3 is TGTGCCAGCTCACCTCTCGACAGGGTTGAGACCCAGTACTTC. It codes for CASSPLDRVETQYF.

The V gene is TRBV29-1, the J gene TRBJ2-1, with D maybe TRBD1 (6 bases). The germline V gene has CDR1 SQVTM and CDR2 ANQGSEA. The V end lost 7 bases, the J end lost 9 bases, and 13 bases lay between the germline ends. The CDR3 runs to 11 residues. In DNA form, the CDR3 reads TGCAGCGGGGTCCAGGGGCCTGAGCAGTTCTTC. Protein sequence: CSGVQGPEQFF.

The chain employs TRBV9 and TRBJ2-5, with D possibly TRBD2 on 6 matching bases. The CDR3 consists of 15 residues. V lost 0 bases and J lost 1, with 10 bases in between. Germline-derived CDR1 and CDR2 are SGDLS and YYNGEE. CDR3 sequence reads: CASSVDGGVQETQYF. In DNA, the CDR3 is TGTGCCAGCAGCGTAGATGGAGGGGTCCAAGAGACCCAGTACTTC.

The V call is TRBV7-2, the J call TRBJ2-7; TRBD1 might be the D (5 bases). CDR3 size: 13 residues. V was trimmed by 5 bases and J by 4 bases, leaving 12 bases between them. The V gene's germline CDR1 is SGHTA and CDR2 FQGNSA. CDR3 amino acids: CASSLPRVYEQYF. Here the CDR3 DNA reads TGTGCCAGCAGCCTACCCAGGGTGTACGAGCAGTACTTC. Full variable domain (outside the CDR3, taken from reference TRBV7-2 and TRBJ2-7): GAGVSQSPSNKVTEKGKDVELRCDPISGHTALYWYRQSLGQGLEFLIYFQGNSAPDKSGLPSDRFSAERTGGSVSTLTIQRTQQEDSAVYLCASSLPRVYEQYFGPGTRLTVT.

The gene calls are TRBV9 and TRBJ2-1; the match to TRBD2 covers 10 bases. Germline lookup yields CDR1 SGDLS and CDR2 YYNGEE. The CDR3 consists of 15 residues. The V and J ends lost 3 bases and 3 bases, in that order; junction bases with no gene match: 3. The DNA of the CDR3 is TGTGCCAGCAGCGCCGGGACTAGCGACTACAATGAGCAGTTCTTC. It is translated as CASSAGTSDYNEQFF.

This clone is deemed medium-sized. The V call is TRBV27, the J call TRBJ2-5, with TRBD1 as a possible D gene (6 bases). The CDR3 is made up of 14 amino acids. CDR1 MNHEY and CDR2 SMNVEV come from the germline V gene (reference sequence). V lost 1 base to trimming and J lost 5 bases, with 11 bases between them. The CDR3: CASSLWGPEETQYF. The CDR3 DNA follows: TGTGCCAGCAGTTTATGGGGGCCAGAGGAGACCCAGTACTTC.

The chain recombines TRBV7-3 with TRBJ2-5, with TRBD2 as a possible D gene (6 bases). This CDR3 has 15 residues. Per germline, CDR1 SGHTA and CDR2 FQGTGA. The V end was cut by 0 bases, the J end by 4 bases, with 12 bases between. CDR3 in DNA: TGTGCCAGCAGCTTAACGGGAGGCCGTGTAGAGACCCAGTACTTC. Protein sequence: CASSLTGGRVETQYF.

A single count supports this clone. The chain couples TRBV27 to TRBJ2-1; D might be TRBD2 (5 bases). The germline V and J ends were trimmed by 0 bases and 8 bases, with 11 bases remaining between them. Germline V gene data show CDR1 as MNHEY and CDR2 as SMNVEV (reference sequence). This CDR3 contains 14 residues. For the CDR3, the DNA is TGTGCCAGCAGTTTATCGGACTTAGTCGATGAGCAGTTCTTC. This sequence encodes CASSLSDLVDEQFF.

Only one count was recorded for this clone. This rearrangement joins TRBV4-2 to TRBJ2-7, with 9 bases matching TRBD1. The germline CDR1 and CDR2 sequences are LGHNA and YNFKEQ. V dropped 3 bases and J dropped 2; count of bases not matched to a gene: 5. This CDR3 comprises 15 residues. CDR3 bases: TGTGCCAGCAGCCAGGGGACAGGGAGTCCCTACGAGCAGTACTTC. It yields the protein CASSQGTGSPYEQYF.

This chain connects TRBV6-6 to TRBJ1-3, with D tentatively TRBD1 (6 bases). The CDR3 consists of 15 residues. Germline CDR1 reads MNHNY; CDR2 reads SVGAGI (reference sequence). Trimming removed 2 bases at V and 2 bases at J, with 10 bases between. CDR3 DNA sequence: TGTGCCAGCAGTTACGGCAGGGGCGCTGGAAACACCATATATTTT. It codes for CASSYGRGAGNTIYF.

This clone was detected only once. As DNA, the CDR3 is TGTGCCAGCAGCCCAGAGGGAGACAGGAGCTACGAGCAGTACTTC. Protein sequence: CASSPEGDRSYEQYF. V usage is TRBV9 and J usage is TRBJ2-7, with a possible D match to TRBD1 (6 bases). The V end lost 4 bases, the J end lost 3 bases, and 17 bases lay between the germline ends. Germline V gene data show CDR1 as SGDLS and CDR2 as YYNGEE. The CDR3 consists of 15 residues.

The genes are TRBV7-9 and TRBJ2-1, with D unclear. This CDR3 contains 15 residues. Germline CDR1 is SEHNR and CDR2 is FQNEAQ (reference sequence). V was clipped by 7 bases and J by 7 bases, with 20 bases between them. The CDR3 region has the DNA TGTGCCAGCACCATCCGCCTGCGCATAAGTAATGAGCAGTTCTTC. This translates into CASTIRLRISNEQFF.

The gene calls are TRBV7-2 and TRBJ1-4, with 9 bases identical to TRBD1. Germline V gene lookup returns CDR1 SGHTA and CDR2 FQGNSA. V shed 4 bases and J 6 bases; nucleotides not matched to a gene: 9. The CDR3 spans 16 residues. The CDR3 region is CASSSDRGLKDEKLFF. The DNA of the CDR3 is TGTGCCAGCAGCTCTGACAGGGGGTTAAAAGATGAAAAACTGTTTTTT. The full variable domain, in which reference TRBV7-2 and TRBJ1-4 provide the parts outside the CDR3, is GAGVSQSPSNKVTEKGKDVELRCDPISGHTALYWYRQSLGQGLEFLIYFQGNSAPDKSGLPSDRFSAERTGGSVSTLTIQRTQQEDSAVYLCASSSDRGLKDEKLFFGSGTQLSVL.